This T cell receptor (beta chain) was documented in a study of graft-versus-host responses after intestinal transplantation. The CDR3 sequence is 15 residues long. CDR1 WSHSY and CDR2 SAAADI come from the germline V gene. Comments on this clone: Its antigen is as yet unknown. At one end the junction does not follow the germline gene, possibly because of a read error.

The method was immunoSEQ multiplex PCR; TCRdb's version includes in-frame clones alone and lacks a portion of them. The table includes about 120,000 clones, about nine tenths detected once. The V gene is TRBV10-2, the J gene TRBJ1-1, with TRBD1 as a possible D gene (5 bases). This clonotype was obtained from a human donor who received an intestinal transplant. The material sequenced was unstimulated CD4+ T cells sorted from spleen or lymph node cells, taken before intestinal transplant. The CDR3: CASSEGNRGNTEASF. CDR3 in DNA: TGCGCCAGCAGTGAGGGTAATCGGGGGAACACTGAAGCTTCCTTT.